This TCR beta chain appears in the sequencing data of a study of control samples from healthy donors and cancer patients. V dropped 8 bases and J dropped 3 bases, with 10 bases sitting between them. Germline assignment: CDR1 SNHLY and CDR2 FYNNEI. The CDR3 runs 12 residues. Profiling relied on immunoSEQ multiplex PCR, and the TCRdb table lists in-frame clones only, not all of them. Seen here are some 200,000 clones, about nine tenths observed once, and the top ten hold approximately 1.5%. The clonotype originates from a young woman in good health. The genes are TRBV2 and TRBJ1-1, with a possible D match to TRBD1 (6 bases). Material: blood. This CDR3 is CASLQGHTEAFF. The CDR3, as DNA: TGTGCCAGCTTACAGGGCCACACTGAAGCTTTCTTT. Looking up the rest from reference TRBV2 and TRBJ1-1 gives the full variable domain: EPEVTQTPSHQVTQMGQEVILRCVPISNHLYFYWYRQILGQKVEFLVSFYNNEISEKSEIFDDQFSVERPDGSNFTLKIRSTKLEDSAMYFCASLQGHTEAFFGQGTRLTVV.